Given below is one T cell receptor (beta chain) in context. The data were obtained in a study of blood T cell repertoires in COVID-19. Profiling relied on immunoSEQ multiplex PCR, and the TCRdb table lists in-frame clones only, not all of them. The table has 160,000 or so clones, approximately 90% seen once. V lost 4 bases to trimming and J lost 2 bases; unmatched junction nucleotides: 7. The CDR3 is 17 residues long. The germline V gene encodes CDR1 MNHEY and CDR2 SMNVEV (reference sequence). This clonotype originated in a woman aged 40 to 55 with acute or convalescent COVID-19. The V call is TRBV27, the J call TRBJ2-3, with 12 bases fitting TRBD2. Specimen: peripheral blood. This CDR3 reads CASSWTPSGRATDTQYF. CDR3 bases: TGTGCCAGCAGTTGGACCCCTAGCGGGAGGGCCACAGATACGCAGTATTTT.